Listed here are 26 T cell receptor beta chains from one sample, sequenced in a study of beta chain features in type 1 diabetes. The authors reverse transcribed all of the isolated RNA, so sequencing captured expressed TCRB transcripts. Profiling relied on immunoSEQ multiplex PCR, and the TCRdb table lists in-frame clones only, not all of them. The top ten clones hold 0.023% of a sample with 970,000 or so clones, 15% to 20% of them seen once. Sequences were obtained from naive CD4+ T cells from blood. These receptors were collected from a woman in her late teens or twenties in good health.

The table lists this clone with a few counts. The V and J genes are TRBV2 and TRBJ1-2; no reliable D call. CDR3 length equals 11 residues. CDR1 SNHLY and CDR2 FYNNEI come from the germline V gene. Trimming left V 3 bases short and J 10 bases short, with 9 bases between. CDR3 amino acids: CASSDGGFYTF. The CDR3 bases are TGTGCCAGCAGTGACGGAGGGTTCTACACCTTC.

The chain carries TRBV7-3 and TRBJ1-2; D might be TRBD1 (5 bases). The CDR3 is made up of 13 amino acids. Germline lookup yields CDR1 SGHTA and CDR2 FQGTGA. The germline V and J ends were trimmed by 5 bases and 1 base, with 8 bases remaining between them. CDR3 bases: TGTGCCAGCAGCCCCGACAGTAACTATGGCTACACCTTC. Its protein is CASSPDSNYGYTF.

The V gene is TRBV4-2, the J gene TRBJ2-5; 10 positions agree with TRBD2. Losses at the gene ends were 4 bases for V and 1 base for J; bases not matched to a gene: 3. The CDR3 length is 15 residues. Germline V gene sequence: CDR1 LGHNA, CDR2 YNFKEQ. The CDR3 spells CASSPTSGTQETQYF. The CDR3 coding sequence is TGTGCCAGCAGCCCTACTAGCGGGACCCAAGAGACCCAGTACTTC.

The CDR3 here is CSVAGQVNTEAFF. The CDR3, as DNA: TGCAGCGTCGCTGGACAGGTTAACACTGAAGCTTTCTTT. This chain uses TRBV29-1 with TRBJ1-1; 7 bases are a match to TRBD1. This CDR3 region has 13 residues. Germline V gene lookup returns CDR1 SQVTM and CDR2 ANQGSEA. The V gene end was trimmed by 6 bases and the J gene end by 2 bases; junction bases not matched to a gene: 6.

The table lists this clone with a few counts. This chain connects TRBV18 to TRBJ2-5; D is undetermined. The CDR3 has 13 residues. Germline assignment: CDR1 KGHSH and CDR2 LQKENI. Between the trimmed V and J ends, which lost 0 bases and 5 bases, there was a span of 7 bases. The CDR3 DNA reads TGTGCCAGCTCACCACCATGGCCGGAGACCCAGTACTTC. Amino acid sequence: CASSPPWPETQYF.

This clone was found a few times. The chain uses TRBV28 and TRBJ2-3; D tentatively reads TRBD1 or TRBD2 (5 bases each). V gave up 5 bases and J gave up 8 bases, with 29 bases separating them. The CDR3 is made up of 18 amino acids. Germline V gene sequence: CDR1 MDHEN, CDR2 SYDVKM. CDR3 in DNA: TGTGCCAGCAGTCCGGACACGGGGAGCCCCCGGTGGAGTGGTACGCAGTATTTT. Amino acid sequence: CASSPDTGSPRWSGTQYF.

The chain employs TRBV5-4 and TRBJ2-1; 11 nucleotides line up with TRBD2. The CDR3 extends over 17 amino acids. CDR1 SGHNT and CDR2 YYREEE come from the germline V gene (reference sequence). Unmatched junction bases numbered 13, after V lost 3 bases and J lost 8 bases. CDR3 sequence (DNA): TGTGCCAGCAGCTCCAAATTAGCGGGAGGGGTTGTATATGAGCAGTTCTTC. Residues: CASSSKLAGGVVYEQFF.

The CDR3 nucleotides read TGTGCCAGTAGTATAGCGGGAACCTCCTACAATGAGCAGTTCTTC. Translated, it gives CASSIAGTSYNEQFF. The chain has TRBV19 and TRBJ2-1; TRBD2 is a possible D gene (5 bases). The CDR3 spans 15 residues. CDR1 is LNHDA, CDR2 SQIVND, per germline (reference sequence). V was shortened by 1 base and J by 0 bases, with 7 bases between the two germline ends.

This clone was counted only a few times. The CDR3 reads CATSRTHQGGHEADTQYF. CDR3 nucleotide sequence: TGTGCCACCAGCAGAACCCATCAGGGGGGGCACGAGGCAGATACGCAGTATTTT. The chain recombines TRBV15 with TRBJ2-3; tentatively, D is TRBD1 or TRBD2 (7 bases each). Between the trimmed V and J ends, which lost 2 bases and 4 bases, there was a span of 22 bases. The CDR3 sequence is 18 residues long. Germline lookup yields CDR1 LNHNV and CDR2 YYDKDF (reference sequence).

This clone came up a few times. The chain uses TRBV11-2 and TRBJ1-5; D is unclear. Germline lookup yields CDR1 SGHAT and CDR2 FQNNGV. This CDR3 contains 15 residues. The V and J ends lost 0 bases and 0 bases respectively, with 6 bases between them. The chain's CDR3 is CASSLDSDSNQPQHF. The CDR3 DNA follows: TGTGCCAGCAGCTTAGACAGCGATAGCAATCAGCCCCAGCATTTT.

This clone occurred a few times. The chain employs TRBV7-8 and TRBJ2-7; 11 bases align to TRBD2. Germline V gives CDR1 SGHVS, CDR2 FQNEAQ. After removal of 4 bases from V and 6 bases from J, the junction contained 8 bases not matched to a gene. There are 15 residues in the CDR3. CDR3 in amino acids: CASSSTSGSTAEQYF. The CDR3 region has the DNA TGTGCCAGCAGCTCCACTAGCGGGAGTACCGCCGAGCAGTACTTC.

This clone has just a few counts. The chain uses TRBV2 and TRBJ2-5; D is ambiguous. CDR3 size: 11 residues. Trimming shortened V by 8 bases and J by 1 base, and 5 bases separated the two germline ends. Germline CDR1 and CDR2: SNHLY and FYNNEI. For the CDR3, the DNA is TGTGCCAGCGGTTTCCAAGAGACCCAGTACTTC. This translates into CASGFQETQYF. Filled out from reference TRBV2 and TRBJ2-5, the complete variable domain reads EPEVTQTPSHQVTQMGQEVILRCVPISNHLYFYWYRQILGQKVEFLVSFYNNEISEKSEIFDDQFSVERPDGSNFTLKIRSTKLEDSAMYFCASGFQETQYFGPGTRLLVL.

This clone has only a few counts. The rearrangement joins TRBV6-1 to TRBJ1-1, with D hard to call. Germline values: CDR1 MNHNS, CDR2 SASEGT. V lost 6 bases, J lost 1 base, and 12 bases lay in between. The CDR3 spans 14 residues. CDR3 coding DNA: TGTGCCAGCAGCGCCGGGCCCCAGAACACTGAAGCTTTCTTT. Its translation is CASSAGPQNTEAFF.

This clone occurred a few times. This chain joins TRBV2 and TRBJ2-7; the match to TRBD2 covers 11 bases. The ends lost 4 bases at V and 7 bases at J; junction bases unmatched: 12. The CDR3 is 16 residues long. Germline V gene sequence: CDR1 SNHLY, CDR2 FYNNEI. The CDR3 nucleotides are TGTGCCAGCAGTGCCAATAGCGGGAGGGCCTATGTTGAGCAGTACTTC. Amino acids: CASSANSGRAYVEQYF.

V usage is TRBV5-1 and J usage is TRBJ2-5; 9 bases match TRBD2. CDR3 length equals 17 residues. The trim removed 0 bases at V and 5 bases at J, leaving 11 bases unmatched. CDR1 is SGHRS, CDR2 YFSETQ, per germline. The CDR3 coding sequence is TGCGCCAGCAGCTTGGCCGGGACTAGCTCCCCCGGTGAGACCCAGTACTTC. It encodes CASSLAGTSSPGETQYF.

The chain joins TRBV4-2 to TRBJ1-5, with TRBD1 identical over 8 bases. Trimming at V came to 3 bases and at J to 1 base, leaving 2 bases not matched to a gene. Germline V gives CDR1 LGHNA, CDR2 YNFKEQ. The CDR3 runs 15 residues. CDR3 in DNA: TGTGCCAGCAGCCAGGGACAGGCGAGCAATCAGCCCCAGCATTTT. Its translation is CASSQGQASNQPQHF.

The table lists this clone with a few counts. The chain links TRBV9 to TRBJ2-2; TRBD2 matches 12 bases. The CDR3 sequence is 16 residues long. Trimming removed 6 bases from V and 1 base from J; junction bases left unmatched: 4. Germline V gene data show CDR1 as SGDLS and CDR2 as YYNGEE. CDR3 DNA sequence: TGTGCCAGCACCCCGACTAGCGGGAGGAACACCGGGGAGCTGTTTTTT. This translates into CASTPTSGRNTGELFF.

This clone was counted a few times. The chain links TRBV27 to TRBJ2-1, with TRBD2 identical over 11 bases. CDR3 length equals 14 residues. J was trimmed by 7 bases and V by 6 bases; bases with no gene match: 5. CDR1 and CDR2 (germline): MNHEY, SMNVEV (reference sequence). Written as DNA, the CDR3 is TGTGCCAGCAGACTAGCGGGAGTAGGTAATGAGCAGTTCTTC. This gives the protein CASRLAGVGNEQFF.

This clone was seen a handful of times. The rearrangement links TRBV5-4 to TRBJ2-7; TRBD1 matches at 8 bases. The V gene end was trimmed by 3 bases and the J gene end by 3 bases; junction bases not matched to a gene: 8. Germline CDR1 reads SGHNT; CDR2 reads YYREEE (reference sequence). The CDR3 sequence is 15 residues long. As DNA, the CDR3 is TGTGCCAGCAGCTCGCGGACAGGGAATAACTACGAGCAGTACTTC. This gives the protein CASSSRTGNNYEQYF.

The V and J genes are TRBV10-3 and TRBJ2-2, with D maybe TRBD1 (6 bases). This CDR3 is built from 15 residues. Deletions cut 9 bases from V and 0 bases from J, with 14 bases between. CDR1 ENHRY and CDR2 SYGVKD come from the germline V gene. The CDR3 here is CAIKTGPPNTGELFF. The CDR3 bases are TGTGCCATAAAAACAGGGCCTCCGAACACCGGGGAGCTGTTTTTT.

The chain joins TRBV29-1 to TRBJ2-1, with D uncertain. With 7 bases removed from V and 0 bases from J, the gap between germline ends came to 16 bases. The CDR3 spans 15 residues. CDR1 SQVTM and CDR2 ANQGSEA come from the germline V gene. The CDR3 reads CSARLRSYSYNEQFF. In DNA, the CDR3 is TGCAGCGCCAGGCTTCGAAGCTACTCCTACAATGAGCAGTTCTTC.

Of note for this clone: Sequence at one end of the junction differs from germline and may be a read error. The J gene is TRBJ2-5, the V gene TRBV7-7; no firm D call. This CDR3 has 16 amino acids. CDR1 SSHAT and CDR2 FNYEAQ come from the germline V gene (reference sequence). The CDR3 is CASSFSPSSRQETQYF. The CDR3 bases are TGTGCTAGCAGCTTCTCCCCGTCGAGCCGGCAAGAGACCCAGTACTTC.

This chain links TRBV7-2 with TRBJ2-1; the match to TRBD2 covers 9 bases. J lost 0 bases, V lost 2 bases, and 8 bases had no gene match. Germline V gene sequence: CDR1 SGHTA, CDR2 FQGNSA. The CDR3 length is 18 residues. The CDR3 sequence is CASSLTGSGSFSYNEQFF. In nucleotides, the CDR3 is TGTGCCAGCAGCTTAACGGGTAGCGGGAGTTTCTCCTACAATGAGCAGTTCTTC.

The V call is TRBV25-1, the J call TRBJ2-5; D might be TRBD1 or TRBD2, each matching 5 bases. CDR3 length: 17 residues. Germline CDR1 is MGHDK and CDR2 is SYGVNS. The V gene lost 5 bases and the J gene lost 2 bases, with 21 bases spanning the gap. The CDR3 nucleotides are TGTGCCAGCAGTTCCCCTACCGGGGCGGGCCTACAAGAGACCCAGTACTTC. It translates to CASSSPTGAGLQETQYF.

This clone was picked up a small number of times. The chain joins TRBV7-8 to TRBJ2-3; the D gene is possibly TRBD1 (6 bases). This CDR3 contains 15 residues. Germline values: CDR1 SGHVS, CDR2 FQNEAQ. Trimming stripped 5 bases from V and 3 bases from J, with 15 bases between. The CDR3 DNA is TGTGCCAGCAGCCGCCCTAGGGGGAGTACAGATACGCAGTATTTT. The encoded protein is CASSRPRGSTDTQYF.

A few counts support this clone. The chain uses TRBV7-9 and TRBJ2-1; perhaps TRBD1 as D (5 bases). The CDR3 sequence is 16 residues long. CDR1 is SEHNR and CDR2 is FQNEAQ in the germline V gene (reference sequence). Trimming pared 2 bases from V and 0 bases from J, leaving 11 bases between. Here the CDR3 DNA reads TGTGCCAGCAGCTTATCAAGGGGAAGCTCCTACAATGAGCAGTTCTTC. Protein: CASSLSRGSSYNEQFF. Supplemented by reference TRBV7-9 and TRBJ2-1, the full variable domain reads DTGVSQNPRHKITKRGQNVTFRCDPISEHNRLYWYRQTLGQGPEFLTYFQNEAQLEKSRLLSDRFSAERPKGSFSTLEIQRTEQGDSAMYLCASSLSRGSSYNEQFFGPGTRLTVL.